Below, one TCR beta chain is given with its context. Its antigen is unknown. At one end the junction does not follow the germline gene, possibly because of a read error. This entry belongs to a study of T cell repertoires in cytomegalovirus infection. Turning to the study itself: Newly reported HLA-C-restricted and thoroughly characterized HLA-B-restricted CMV epitopes were employed. Matching HLA type and CMV infection were both indicated by public TCR beta signatures. Broader study findings: Dominating the ex vivo response were TCR beta clonotypes that were CMV-specific and HLA-C-restricted. Individuals carrying CMV plus the relevant HLA were identified by cumulative frequency of public TCR beta families.

TCRdb reprocessed the reads with MiXCR, giving one entry per CDR3 protein. The sample includes fewer than 1,000,000 distinct CDR3 sequences, around 32% of them seen just once. The CDR3 is 12 residues long. From germline, CDR1 is SGHVT and CDR2 SQSDAQ. The TCR originated in a human donor in good health (CMV status not recorded). Some clones in this sample may be carry-over from other donors' samples. The rearrangement links TRBV7-4 to TRBJ2-1; no firm D call. This sample comprised cultured CD8+ T cells from PBMCs, obtained from culture after CMV antigen stimulation. In DNA form, the CDR3 reads TGTGTCAGCAGCTTATCCGTACATGAGCAGTTCTTC. Amino acids: CVSSLSVHEQFF. The whole variable domain, filled in from reference TRBV7-4 and TRBJ2-1, reads GAGVSQSPRYKVAKRGRDVALRCDSISGHVTLYWYRQTLGQGSEVLTYSQSDAQRDKSGRPSGRFSAERPERSVSTLKIQRTEQGDSAVYLCVSSLSVHEQFFGPGTRLTVL.